This is a list of T cell receptor beta chains from one sample in a study of cytomegalovirus exposure and HLA in healthy donors. Using immunoSEQ multiplex PCR, the repertoire was profiled, and TCRdb retains in-frame clones only, with some absent. The profile shows about 120,000 clones, approximately 10% of them singletons. The sample was PBMCs. The receptors come from a woman aged 18 to 35 in good health and CMV-seropositive. Both conserved end residues are part of each CDR3.

j_gene: TRBJ2-3; v_gene: TRBV16; CDR3aa: CASSQLSGSSTDTQYF
j_gene: TRBJ2-3; v_gene: TRBV19; CDR3aa: CASSIGPTDTQYF
j_gene: TRBJ2-2; v_gene: TRBV6-1; CDR3aa: CASRRTSGTTGELFF
j_gene: TRBJ2-5; v_gene: TRBV2; CDR3aa: CASRKTSGQETQYF
j_gene: TRBJ2-3; v_gene: TRBV7-3; CDR3aa: CASSFARTDTQYF
j_gene: TRBJ2-5; v_gene: TRBV2; CDR3aa: CASNLVGASGSGETQYF
j_gene: TRBJ1-1; v_gene: TRBV5-8; CDR3aa: CASTLSGHAFF
j_gene: TRBJ1-1; v_gene: TRBV29-1; CDR3aa: CSGRDSRTEAFF
j_gene: TRBJ2-2; v_gene: TRBV4-2; CDR3aa: CASSRGASGAEELFF
j_gene: TRBJ2-1; v_gene: TRBV10-1; CDR3aa: CASRGQGDNEQFF
j_gene: TRBJ1-1; v_gene: TRBV4-1; CDR3aa: CASSQDPSVENTEAFF
j_gene: TRBJ2-7; v_gene: TRBV28; CDR3aa: CASMRGHNYEQYF
j_gene: TRBJ1-5; v_gene: TRBV28; CDR3aa: CASSPERTGHDQPQHF
j_gene: TRBJ1-1; v_gene: TRBV7-3; CDR3aa: CASSFGGNTEAFF
j_gene: TRBJ2-3; v_gene: TRBV28; CDR3aa: CASRPTGATDTQYF
j_gene: TRBJ1-4; v_gene: TRBV5-5; CDR3aa: CASSRDRGLTNEKLFF
j_gene: TRBJ2-1; v_gene: TRBV7-9; CDR3aa: CASKFGGGGYNEQFF
j_gene: TRBJ1-1; v_gene: TRBV28; CDR3aa: CASSFSENTEAFF
j_gene: TRBJ2-3; v_gene: TRBV6-4; CDR3aa: CASSVQGAADTQYF
j_gene: TRBJ2-2; v_gene: TRBV5-1; CDR3aa: CASTAGGSGTGELFF
j_gene: TRBJ2-4; v_gene: TRBV4-2; CDR3aa: CASSPPGVGNIQYF
j_gene: TRBJ2-7; v_gene: TRBV30; CDR3aa: CAWSLGSSYEQYF
j_gene: TRBJ2-1; v_gene: TRBV5-1; CDR3aa: CASSLAAGDFYNEQFF
j_gene: TRBJ2-7; v_gene: TRBV6-1; CDR3aa: CASSDVAGANYEQYF
j_gene: TRBJ1-3; v_gene: TRBV21-1; CDR3aa: CASSIPARKGISGNTIYF
j_gene: TRBJ2-3; v_gene: TRBV5-3; CDR3aa: CARSLKIERLGTQYF
j_gene: TRBJ1-1; v_gene: TRBV5-1; CDR3aa: CASSLNSPGNTEAFF
j_gene: TRBJ2-7; v_gene: TRBV6-5; CDR3aa: CASMPDGTGAYEQYF
j_gene: TRBJ1-1; v_gene: TRBV30; CDR3aa: CAWIAEEPRKAFF
j_gene: TRBJ1-2; v_gene: TRBV28; CDR3aa: CASSLVDRKRYTF
j_gene: TRBJ2-7; v_gene: TRBV4-1; CDR3aa: CASSPPDRAPYEQYF
j_gene: TRBJ2-5; v_gene: TRBV2; CDR3aa: CASSDWTIQETQYF
j_gene: TRBJ2-3; v_gene: TRBV13; CDR3aa: CATSRGSDTDTQYF
j_gene: TRBJ1-2; v_gene: TRBV7-9; CDR3aa: CASSLGGFNYGYTF
j_gene: TRBJ2-5; v_gene: TRBV5-4; CDR3aa: CASSSSGVQETQYF
j_gene: TRBJ1-5; v_gene: TRBV5-3; CDR3aa: CARSSLPGQQF
j_gene: TRBJ2-1; v_gene: TRBV5-1; CDR3aa: CASSHQGGEQFF
j_gene: TRBJ1-2; v_gene: TRBV4-1; CDR3aa: CASSQKEPGQGFGYTF
j_gene: TRBJ2-7; v_gene: TRBV6-5; CDR3aa: CASSYTPGVGWNEQYF
j_gene: TRBJ2-7; v_gene: TRBV5-6; CDR3aa: CASSFQDSPYEQYF